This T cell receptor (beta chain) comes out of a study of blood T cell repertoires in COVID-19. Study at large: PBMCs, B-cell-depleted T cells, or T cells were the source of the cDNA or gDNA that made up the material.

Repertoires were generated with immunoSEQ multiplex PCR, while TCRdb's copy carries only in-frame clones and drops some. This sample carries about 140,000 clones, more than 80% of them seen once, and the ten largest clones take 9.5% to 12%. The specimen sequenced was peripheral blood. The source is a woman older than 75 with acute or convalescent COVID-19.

The CDR3 sequence is CSASTGGYYGYTF. In DNA form, the CDR3 reads TGCAGTGCTAGTACAGGGGGCTACTATGGCTACACCTTC. This chain uses TRBV20-1 with TRBJ1-2; 9 positions match TRBD1. Germline V CDR1 and CDR2: DFQATT, SNEGSKA (reference sequence). Trimming removed 3 bases from V and 3 bases from J; junction bases left unmatched: 2. The CDR3 is 13 residues long.